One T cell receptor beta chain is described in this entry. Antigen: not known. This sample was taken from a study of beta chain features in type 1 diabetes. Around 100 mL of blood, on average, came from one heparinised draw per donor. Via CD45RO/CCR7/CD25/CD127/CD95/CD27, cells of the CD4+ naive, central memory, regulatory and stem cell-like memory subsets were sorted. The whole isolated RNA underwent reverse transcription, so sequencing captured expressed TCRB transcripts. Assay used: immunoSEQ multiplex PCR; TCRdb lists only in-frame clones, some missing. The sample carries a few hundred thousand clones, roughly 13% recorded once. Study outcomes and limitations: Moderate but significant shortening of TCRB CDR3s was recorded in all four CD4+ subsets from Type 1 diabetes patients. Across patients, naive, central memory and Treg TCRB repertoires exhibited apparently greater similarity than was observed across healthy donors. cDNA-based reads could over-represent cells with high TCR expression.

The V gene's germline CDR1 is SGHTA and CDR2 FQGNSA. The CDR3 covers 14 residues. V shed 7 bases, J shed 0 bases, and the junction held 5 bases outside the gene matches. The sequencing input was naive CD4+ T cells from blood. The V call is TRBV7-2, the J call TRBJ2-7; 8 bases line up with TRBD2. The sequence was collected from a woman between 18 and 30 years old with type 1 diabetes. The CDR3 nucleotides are TGTGCCAGCAAACCGGGGGGGAGCTCCTACGAGCAGTACTTC. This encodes CASKPGGSSYEQYF.